The T cell receptor (beta chain) described here comes from a study of blood T cell repertoires in COVID-19. Study overall: The United States, Italy and Spain supplied acute and convalescent COVID-19 samples. Sources were T cells, B-cell-depleted T cells, or PBMCs; the material itself was cDNA or gDNA.

As handled by the study authors: For nucleated cells, counts were estimated from reference gene primer amplification. Sequencing was performed with immunoSEQ multiplex PCR; in TCRdb, only in-frame clones are kept and a portion is missing. The V and J calls and clone size are taken from that table; D and trimming were inferred from the DNA. The table lists fewer than 80,000 clones, approximately 86% of them singletons. Enrolment of Seattle patients took place during active infection, and they were followed longitudinally. A single count supports this clone. The CDR3 contains 15 residues. Germline V gene data show CDR1 as MNHEY and CDR2 as SVGEGT. Trimming removed 2 bases from V and 2 bases from J, with 10 bases in between.

V is TRBV6-2 or TRBV6-3 and J is TRBJ1-3, with D perhaps TRBD1 (6 bases). The source material was peripheral blood. The source of this sequence is a man aged 80 or over with COVID-19, enrolled during active disease. CDR3 protein: CASSYGRGPGNTIYF. The CDR3 nucleotides are TGTGCCAGCAGTTACGGCAGGGGACCTGGAAACACCATATATTTT.